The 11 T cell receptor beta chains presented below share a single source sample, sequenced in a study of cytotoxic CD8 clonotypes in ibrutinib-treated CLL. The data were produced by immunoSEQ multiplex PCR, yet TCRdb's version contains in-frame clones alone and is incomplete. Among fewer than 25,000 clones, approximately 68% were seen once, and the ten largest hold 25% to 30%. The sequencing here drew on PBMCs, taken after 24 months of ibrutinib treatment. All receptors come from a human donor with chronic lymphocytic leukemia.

The CDR3 sequence: CASSPEVPGGESYEQYF. The CDR3 DNA reads TGTGCCAGCTCACCAGAAGTTCCAGGGGGCGAAAGCTACGAGCAGTACTTC. The chain couples TRBV18 to TRBJ2-7; 8 bases agree with TRBD1. V lost 2 bases and J lost 3; bases outside the gene matches: 12. The CDR3 has 17 residues. Germline-derived CDR1 and CDR2 are KGHSH and LQKENI.

CDR3 bases: TGTGCCAGCAGACAGACAGGGAGTGAGCAGTACTTC. Translating gives CASRQTGSEQYF. The V and J genes are TRBV7-6 and TRBJ2-7; 7 nucleotides line up with TRBD1. V lost 6 bases, J lost 7 bases, and 6 bases stayed unmatched. CDR1 is SGHVS, CDR2 FNYEAQ, per germline. There are 12 residues in the CDR3.

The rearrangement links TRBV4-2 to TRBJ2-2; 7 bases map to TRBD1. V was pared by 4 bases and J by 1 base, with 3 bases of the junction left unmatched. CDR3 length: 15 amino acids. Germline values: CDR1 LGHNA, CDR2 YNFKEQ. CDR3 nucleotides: TGTGCCAGCAGCCCCCGGACAGGGAACACCGGGGAGCTGTTTTTT. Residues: CASSPRTGNTGELFF.

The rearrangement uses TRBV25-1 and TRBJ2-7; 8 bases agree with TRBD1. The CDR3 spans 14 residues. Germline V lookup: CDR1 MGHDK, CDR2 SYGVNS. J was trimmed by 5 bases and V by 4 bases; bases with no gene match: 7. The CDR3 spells CASSATRTGNEQYF. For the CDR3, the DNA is TGTGCCAGCAGTGCCACCAGGACAGGGAACGAGCAGTACTTC.

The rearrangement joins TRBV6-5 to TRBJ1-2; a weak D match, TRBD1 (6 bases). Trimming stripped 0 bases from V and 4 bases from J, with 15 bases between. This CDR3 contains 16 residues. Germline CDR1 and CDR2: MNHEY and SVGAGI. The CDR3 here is CASSYSAAGESYGYTF. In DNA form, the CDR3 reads TGTGCCAGCAGTTACTCCGCGGCAGGGGAGTCCTATGGCTACACCTTC.

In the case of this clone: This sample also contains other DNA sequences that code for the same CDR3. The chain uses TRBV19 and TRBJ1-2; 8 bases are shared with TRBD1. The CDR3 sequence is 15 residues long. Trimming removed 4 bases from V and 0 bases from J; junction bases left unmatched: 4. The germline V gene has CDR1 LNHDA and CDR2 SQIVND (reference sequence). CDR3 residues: CASSKDRASNYGYTF. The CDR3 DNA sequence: TGTGCCAGTAGTAAGGACAGGGCCTCTAACTATGGCTACACCTTC.

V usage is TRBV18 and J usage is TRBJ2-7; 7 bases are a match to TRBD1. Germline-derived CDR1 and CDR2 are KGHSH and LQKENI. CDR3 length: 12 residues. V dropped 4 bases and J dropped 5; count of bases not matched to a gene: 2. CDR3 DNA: TGTGCCAGCTCACGGACAGGCGACGAGCAGTACTTC. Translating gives CASSRTGDEQYF.

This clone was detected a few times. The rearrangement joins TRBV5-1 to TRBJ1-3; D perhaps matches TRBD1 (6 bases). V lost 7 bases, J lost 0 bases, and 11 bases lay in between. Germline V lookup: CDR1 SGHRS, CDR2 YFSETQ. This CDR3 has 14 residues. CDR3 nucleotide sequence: TGCGCCAGCCGCCAGACAGGCTCTGGAAACACCATATATTTT. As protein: CASRQTGSGNTIYF.

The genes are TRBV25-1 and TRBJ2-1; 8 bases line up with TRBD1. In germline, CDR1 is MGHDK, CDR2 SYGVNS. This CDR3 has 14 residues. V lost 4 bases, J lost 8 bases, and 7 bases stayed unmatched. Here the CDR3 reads CASSVGQGSDEQFF. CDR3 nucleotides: TGTGCCAGCAGTGTCGGACAGGGATCCGATGAGCAGTTCTTC.

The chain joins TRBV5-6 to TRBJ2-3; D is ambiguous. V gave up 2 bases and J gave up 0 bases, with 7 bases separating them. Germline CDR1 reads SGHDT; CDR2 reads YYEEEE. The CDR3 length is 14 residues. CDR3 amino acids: CASSFPTSTDTQYF. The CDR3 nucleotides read TGTGCCAGCAGCTTCCCTACTAGCACAGATACGCAGTATTTT.

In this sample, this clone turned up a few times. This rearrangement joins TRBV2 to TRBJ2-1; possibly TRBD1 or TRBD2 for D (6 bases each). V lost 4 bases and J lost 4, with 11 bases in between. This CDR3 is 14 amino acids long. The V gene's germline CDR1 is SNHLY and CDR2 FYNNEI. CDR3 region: CASSGGAGYNEQFF. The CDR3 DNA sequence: TGTGCCAGCAGTGGGGGGGCCGGATACAATGAGCAGTTCTTC.